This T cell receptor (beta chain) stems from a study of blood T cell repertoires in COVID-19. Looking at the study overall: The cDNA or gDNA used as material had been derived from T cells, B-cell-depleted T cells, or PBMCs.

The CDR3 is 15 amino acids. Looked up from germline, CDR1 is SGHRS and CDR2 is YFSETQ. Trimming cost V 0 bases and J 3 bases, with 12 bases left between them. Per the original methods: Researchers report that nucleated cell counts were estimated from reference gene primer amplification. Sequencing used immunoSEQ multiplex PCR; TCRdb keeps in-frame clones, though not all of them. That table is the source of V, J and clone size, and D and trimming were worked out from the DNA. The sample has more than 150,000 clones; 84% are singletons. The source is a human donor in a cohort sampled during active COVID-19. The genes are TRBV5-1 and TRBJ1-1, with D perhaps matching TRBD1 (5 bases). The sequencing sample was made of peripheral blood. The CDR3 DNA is TGCGCCAGCAGCTTGGAGGCCTTCAGGGACACTGAAGCTTTCTTT. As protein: CASSLEAFRDTEAFF.